These 22 T cell receptor beta chains originate from one sample sequenced in a study of blood T cell repertoires in COVID-19. The method was immunoSEQ multiplex PCR; TCRdb's version includes in-frame clones alone and lacks a portion of them. This sample has over 130,000 clones, with about 86% found just once. Input material: peripheral blood. The receptors stem from a man in his sixties or seventies with acute or convalescent COVID-19.

A remark on this clone: The sample carries other DNA sequences with the same CDR3. The chain uses TRBV27 and TRBJ2-7, with D perhaps matching TRBD2 (6 bases). The CDR3 extends over 13 amino acids. V shed 3 bases and J shed 1 base, with 7 bases lying between them. CDR1 is MNHEY, CDR2 SMNVEV, per germline (reference sequence). DNA of the CDR3: TGTGCCAGCAGTTTTCGGGGGTCCTACGAGCAGTACTTC. It translates to CASSFRGSYEQYF.

The chain combines TRBV11-2 with TRBJ1-2, with D perhaps TRBD1 (6 bases). The CDR3 extends over 15 amino acids. V was clipped by 5 bases and J by 0 bases, with 13 bases between them. Germline CDR1 is SGHAT and CDR2 is FQNNGV. CDR3 residues: CASSPRTDSNYGYTF. DNA for the CDR3: TGTGCCAGCAGCCCCCGGACAGACTCTAACTATGGCTACACCTTC.

The chain uses TRBV7-8 and TRBJ2-3; 11 positions match TRBD2. With 4 bases clipped from V and 3 bases from J, the junction kept 6 bases outside the gene matches. Germline loops: CDR1 SGHVS, CDR2 FQNEAQ. There are 16 residues in the CDR3. The CDR3 region is CASSSLLAGVTDTQYF. The CDR3 region has the DNA TGTGCCAGCAGCTCCCTACTAGCGGGAGTGACAGATACGCAGTATTTT.

V and J are TRBV5-4 and TRBJ1-1, with a tentative D call TRBD1 (6 bases). This CDR3 has 15 residues. V was trimmed by 0 bases and J by 2 bases, leaving 11 bases between them. Germline lookup yields CDR1 SGHNT and CDR2 YYREEE (reference sequence). In DNA form, the CDR3 reads TGTGCCAGCAGCTTGGGGGGGGGCCCCAACACTGAAGCTTTCTTT. Translated: CASSLGGGPNTEAFF.

With respect to this clone: One end of the junction is discordant with germline, which a read error may explain. The chain recombines TRBV5-8 with TRBJ2-3, with unresolved D. Germline lookup yields CDR1 SGHTS and CDR2 YDEGEE. The CDR3 totals 9 residues. DNA for the CDR3: TGTGCCAGCAGCTTGGCCAGGTCTTTT. Protein product: CASSLARSF.

The rearrangement uses TRBV7-9 and TRBJ2-1, with D maybe TRBD2 (6 bases). In germline, CDR1 is SEHNR, CDR2 FQNEAQ (reference sequence). This CDR3 contains 16 residues. V lost 1 base and J 0 bases, leaving 10 bases between the germline ends. The CDR3 DNA reads TGTGCCAGCAGCTTAGAGAGGGACTTCTCCTACAATGAGCAGTTCTTC. Translated, it gives CASSLERDFSYNEQFF.

CDR3 loop: CASAPLDRGDEKLFF. CDR3 coding DNA: TGTGCCAGCGCTCCCCTGGACAGGGGGGATGAAAAACTGTTTTTT. The rearrangement joins TRBV5-6 to TRBJ1-4; 10 nucleotides align to TRBD1. The CDR3 has 15 residues. Germline values: CDR1 SGHDT, CDR2 YYEEEE. The V gene end was trimmed by 7 bases and the J gene end by 6 bases; junction bases not matched to a gene: 9.

Here the CDR3 DNA reads TGTGCCAGCAGCTTTCGGGGGAACACCGGGGAGCTGTTTTTT. This translates into CASSFRGNTGELFF. The chain links TRBV5-6 to TRBJ2-2, with D tentatively TRBD2 (5 bases). Germline V lookup: CDR1 SGHDT, CDR2 YYEEEE. This CDR3 is 14 amino acids long. V lost 2 bases to trimming and J lost 1 base, with 6 bases between them.

The chain is built from TRBV21-1 and TRBJ2-1; the listed D gene, TRBD2, was not tested against the DNA. TRBV21-1 is a documented pseudogene. The CDR3 has 15 amino acids. The CDR3 region is CASSKGGRRRREQFF. The CDR3 nucleotides are TGTGCCAGCAGCAAAGGAGGGAGGCGAAGACGGGAGCAGTTCTTC.

The chain links TRBV19 to TRBJ2-1; the match to TRBD2 covers 8 bases. V was pared by 5 bases and J by 6 bases, with 9 bases of the junction left unmatched. This CDR3 contains 15 residues. Germline values: CDR1 LNHDA, CDR2 SQIVND (reference sequence). The CDR3 sequence is CASSLPREEGNEQFF. Written as DNA, the CDR3 is TGTGCCAGTAGTCTCCCGCGGGAGGAAGGCAATGAGCAGTTCTTC.

The chain recombines TRBV30 with TRBJ2-3; a possible D gene is TRBD1 (6 bases). This CDR3 contains 14 residues. The V end lost 1 base, the J end lost 0 bases, and 8 bases lay between the germline ends. The germline V gene has CDR1 GTSNPN and CDR2 SVGIG (reference sequence). CDR3 bases: TGTGCCTGGAGTGAGGGGGAAAGCACAGATACGCAGTATTTT. Its protein product is CAWSEGESTDTQYF.

Only a few counts were recorded for this clone. The rearrangement links TRBV7-2 to TRBJ2-7; D is perhaps TRBD2 (6 bases). The germline V gene has CDR1 SGHTA and CDR2 FQGNSA. The CDR3 totals 15 residues. Trimming took off 6 bases at V and 3 bases at J, with 18 bases between the two ends. The CDR3 nucleotides read TGTGCCAGCAGGAGGAGGGGACGGGGTGACTACGAGCAGTACTTC. Protein sequence: CASRRRGRGDYEQYF.

V usage is TRBV19 and J usage is TRBJ2-3; the D gene is possibly TRBD1 (8 bases). V was trimmed by 8 bases and J by 3 bases, leaving 21 bases between them. CDR3 length: 16 amino acids. CDR1 is LNHDA and CDR2 is SQIVND in the germline V gene (reference sequence). In nucleotides, the CDR3 is TGTGCCAGTGGCCTAAACAACAGGGGGGGGACAGATACGCAGTATTTT. Translating gives CASGLNNRGGTDTQYF.

V is TRBV5-4 and J is TRBJ2-1, with D possibly matching TRBD2 (5 bases). The CDR3 has 12 residues. Germline CDR1 SGHNT, CDR2 YYREEE (reference sequence). V was cut by 6 bases and J by 10 bases, with 14 bases left in between. The CDR3 protein is CASNEGEPEQFF. CDR3 DNA sequence: TGTGCCAGCAACGAGGGCGAGCCCGAGCAGTTCTTC.

In its sample, this clone was seen once. The chain carries TRBV10-3 and TRBJ1-1, with unresolved D. The CDR3 length is 15 residues. With 0 bases removed from V and 11 bases from J, the gap between germline ends came to 19 bases. Germline V gene data show CDR1 as ENHRY and CDR2 as SYGVKD. The CDR3 DNA is TGTGCCATCAGTGAGTCGAATAAACTTGGTGATAACGCTTTCTTT. Translation gives CAISESNKLGDNAFF.

The V call is TRBV3-1 (or the pseudogene TRBV3-2), the J call TRBJ2-2, with D possibly TRBD2 on 5 matching bases. Trimming stripped 4 bases from V and 0 bases from J, with 12 bases between. The CDR3 runs to 16 residues. CDR1 LGHDT and CDR2 YNNKEL come from the germline V gene (reference sequence). The CDR3 region is CASSRGEGANTGELFF. CDR3 in DNA: TGTGCCAGCAGCCGAGGAGAGGGCGCGAACACCGGGGAGCTGTTTTTT.

V gene TRBV4-2 combines with J gene TRBJ2-7; the match to TRBD2 covers 8 bases. Germline CDR1 is LGHNA and CDR2 is YNFKEQ. The CDR3 runs 15 residues. Germline trimming cut 3 bases from V and 3 bases from J; bases unmatched to any gene: 7. In DNA, the CDR3 is TGTGCCAGCAGCCAGGGAGCGGGAGTTGGCTACGAGCAGTACTTC. This sequence encodes CASSQGAGVGYEQYF.

This chain joins TRBV7-3 and TRBJ2-2, with TRBD2 matching over 10 bases. Per the germline V gene, CDR1 is SGHTA and CDR2 is FQGTGA. Trimming cost V 4 bases and J 4 bases; bases outside gene matches: 12. This CDR3 has 18 residues. In DNA, the CDR3 is TGTGCCAGCAGCTACCTACCTCCGGGACTAGCGAGCACCGGGGAGCTGTTTTTT. Translated: CASSYLPPGLASTGELFF. Together with reference TRBV7-3 and TRBJ2-2, the CDR3 gives the full variable domain: GAGVSQTPSNKVTEKGKYVELRCDPISGHTALYWYRQSLGQGPEFLIYFQGTGAADDSGLPNDRFFAVRPEGSVSTLKIQRTERGDSAVYLCASSYLPPGLASTGELFFGEGSRLTVL.

V gene TRBV6-1 combines with J gene TRBJ1-5; D is possibly TRBD1 (6 bases). Germline CDR1 MNHNS, CDR2 SASEGT. The CDR3 length is 15 residues. With 0 bases removed from V and 5 bases from J, the gap between germline ends came to 11 bases. The chain's CDR3 is CASSEAGGAYQPQHF. The CDR3, as DNA: TGTGCCAGCAGTGAAGCTGGGGGGGCGTATCAGCCCCAGCATTTT.

The V and J genes are TRBV10-3 and TRBJ1-5, with D tentatively TRBD1 (5 bases). The CDR3 has 16 residues. Germline CDR1 ENHRY, CDR2 SYGVKD. Trimming cost V 0 bases and J 4 bases, with 13 bases left between them. The CDR3 region has the DNA TGTGCCATCAGTGAGTCGACGGGGGTAGGGAATCAGCCCCAGCATTTT. Translated: CAISESTGVGNQPQHF.

The rearrangement links TRBV11-3 to TRBJ1-1; 7 positions match TRBD1. CDR3 size: 15 residues. In germline, CDR1 is SGHNT, CDR2 YENEEA. Trimming took 4 bases from V and 5 from J; bases not matched to a gene: 10. This chain's CDR3 is CASSSNRQGGTEAFF. CDR3 DNA sequence: TGTGCCAGCAGCTCAAATCGACAGGGCGGGACTGAAGCTTTCTTT.

Only a few counts were recorded for this clone. CDR3: CASSLGTGLAGNEQYF. The CDR3 nucleotides read TGTGCCAGCAGCCTCGGGACGGGACTAGCGGGAAACGAGCAGTACTTC. The chain employs TRBV5-4 and TRBJ2-7; 13 bases are a match to TRBD2. The germline V gene has CDR1 SGHNT and CDR2 YYREEE (reference sequence). After removal of 4 bases from V and 5 bases from J, the junction contained 9 bases not matched to a gene. CDR3 length: 16 amino acids.